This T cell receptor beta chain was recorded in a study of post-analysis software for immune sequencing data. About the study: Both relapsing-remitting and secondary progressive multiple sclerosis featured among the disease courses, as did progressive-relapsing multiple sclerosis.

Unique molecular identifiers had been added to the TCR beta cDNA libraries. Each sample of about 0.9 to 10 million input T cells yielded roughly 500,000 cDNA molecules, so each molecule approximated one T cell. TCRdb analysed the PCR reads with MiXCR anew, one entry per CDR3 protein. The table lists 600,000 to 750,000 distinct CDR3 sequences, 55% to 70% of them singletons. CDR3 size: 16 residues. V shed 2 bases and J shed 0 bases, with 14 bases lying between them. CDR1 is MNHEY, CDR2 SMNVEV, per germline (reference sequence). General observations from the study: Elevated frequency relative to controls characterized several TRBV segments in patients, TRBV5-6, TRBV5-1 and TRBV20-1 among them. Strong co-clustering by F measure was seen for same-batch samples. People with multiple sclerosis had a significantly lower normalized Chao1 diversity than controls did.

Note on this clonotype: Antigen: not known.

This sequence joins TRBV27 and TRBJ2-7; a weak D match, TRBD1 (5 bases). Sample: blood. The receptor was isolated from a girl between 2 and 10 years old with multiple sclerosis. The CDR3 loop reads CASSLVGAAPSYEQYF. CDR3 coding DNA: TGTGCCAGCAGTTTAGTAGGGGCAGCGCCCTCCTACGAGCAGTACTTC.